The sequence of this T cell receptor (beta chain) was determined in a study of blood T cell repertoires in COVID-19. The authors' processing: Estimation of nucleated cell counts relied on the amplification of reference gene primers. TCRdb keeps only in-frame clones here, not all; method: immunoSEQ multiplex PCR. V and J calls and clone size are given by that table; D and trimming were obtained from the DNA. The sample has 250,000 or so clones, approximately 84% seen once. The CDR3 contains 15 residues. Germline trimming cut 2 bases from V and 2 bases from J; bases unmatched to any gene: 4. Germline loops: CDR1 SGHAT, CDR2 FQNNGV.

Source material: peripheral blood. This TCR came from a woman of 80 years or more with acute or convalescent COVID-19. This chain connects TRBV11-2 to TRBJ2-5; TRBD2 matches 8 bases. In DNA, the CDR3 is TGTGCCAGCAGCTTAAGTACTAGCGGACAAGAGACCCAGTACTTC. Amino acid sequence: CASSLSTSGQETQYF.